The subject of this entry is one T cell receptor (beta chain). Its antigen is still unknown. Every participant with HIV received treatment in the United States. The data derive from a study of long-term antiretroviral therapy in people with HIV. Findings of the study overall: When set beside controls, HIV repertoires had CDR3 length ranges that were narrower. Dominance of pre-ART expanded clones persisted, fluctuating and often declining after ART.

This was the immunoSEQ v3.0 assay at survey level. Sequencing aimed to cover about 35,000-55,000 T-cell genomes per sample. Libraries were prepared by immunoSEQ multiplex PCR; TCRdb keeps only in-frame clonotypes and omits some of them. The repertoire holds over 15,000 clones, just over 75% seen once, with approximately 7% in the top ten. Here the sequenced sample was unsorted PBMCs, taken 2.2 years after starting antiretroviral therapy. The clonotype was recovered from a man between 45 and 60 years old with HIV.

CDR3 coding DNA: TGCGCCAGCAGCTTGCTCGAGCGGGCTGGGGGCAAAAACATTCAGTACTTC. It codes for CASSLLERAGGKNIQYF. The rearrangement links TRBV5-1 to TRBJ2-4, with a tentative D call TRBD2 (6 bases). The germline CDR1 and CDR2 sequences are SGHRS and YFSETQ. V was pared by 1 base and J by 3 bases, with 17 bases between. The CDR3 runs 17 residues.